This TCR beta chain was identified during a study of identical twins. The study, taken as a whole, reports: There was an excess of low generation probability in the out-of-frame alpha sequences that twins shared.

MiXCR, run by TCRdb on the 5' RACE reads, gives a single entry per CDR3 protein. The sample holds under 500,000 distinct CDR3 sequences, roughly 13% seen once. With respect to this clonotype: Antigen: not known.

The CDR3 contains 15 residues. J gave up 2 bases and V 3 bases, and 9 bases lay outside the gene matches. Per the germline V gene, CDR1 is DFQATT and CDR2 is SNEGSKA (reference sequence). These same records also appear under a second study, on yellow fever vaccine responses in identical twins.

This TCR derives from a young woman in good health. The chain recombines TRBV20-1 with TRBJ2-7; 8 bases agree with TRBD2. Sequenced material: CD4+ T cells sorted from blood. CDR3 amino acids: CSASGGAVPTYEQYF. CDR3 DNA: TGCAGTGCTAGCGGGGGGGCAGTGCCCACCTACGAGCAGTACTTC.